The clone carrying this TCR beta chain was seen more than once but under ten times. This sample stems from a study of T cell repertoires in cytomegalovirus infection. Trimming took off 6 bases at V and 1 base at J, with 18 bases between the two ends. CDR3 size: 15 residues. CDR1 and CDR2 from the germline V gene are DFQATT and SNEGSKA (reference sequence). TCRdb re-derived calls from the reads in MiXCR, one entry per CDR3 protein. This table has some 700,000 distinct CDR3 sequences, about 40% appearing once. The chain recombines TRBV20-1 with TRBJ2-5; tentatively, D is TRBD1 or TRBD2 (6 bases each). Sequenced material: PBMCs. The TCR originated in a human donor in good health (CMV status not recorded). Some clones in this sample may be carry-over from other donors' samples. The CDR3 loop is CSALGARLVQETQYF. CDR3 sequence (DNA): TGCAGTGCGTTGGGGGCCCGACTAGTCCAAGAGACCCAGTACTTC.